Below, one TCR beta chain is given with its context. The record originates from a study of control samples from healthy donors and cancer patients. The CDR3 loop spans 15 amino acids. Germline V lookup: CDR1 SGDLS, CDR2 YYNGEE. The J segment lost 3 bases and the V segment lost 0 bases, leaving 5 bases of the junction unmatched. Generated by immunoSEQ multiplex PCR, the TCRdb table keeps only in-frame clones and is missing some. The sample carries about 71,000 clones, roughly nine tenths recorded once. This TCR was recovered from a man in his 60s with lung cancer. The chain has TRBV9 and TRBJ1-2; the match to TRBD1 covers 7 bases. Sequenced sample: PBMCs. CDR3 loop: CASSVGGGPDYGYTF. Here the CDR3 DNA reads TGTGCCAGCAGCGTAGGAGGGGGCCCTGACTATGGCTACACCTTC. Drawing the rest from reference TRBV9 and TRBJ1-2, the complete variable domain is DSGVTQTPKHLITATGQRVTLRCSPRSGDLSVYWYQQSLDQGLQFLIQYYNGEERAKGNILERFSAQQFPDLHSELNLSSLELGDSALYFCASSVGGGPDYGYTFGSGTRLTVV.